Listed here are 14 T cell receptor beta chains from one sample, sequenced in a study of blood T cells in healthy people across ages. PCR was performed a second time for about 6 to 11 cycles using a sample-barcoded 5' primer and a J-beta primer mix. TCRdb re-called the 5' RACE reads with MiXCR, one entry per CDR3 protein. The sample has about 540,000 distinct CDR3 sequences; approximately 25% are singletons. The same specimen was also included in a second study, on T cells of mothers and their children.

The sample taken for sequencing was blood. The receptors were sampled from a boy aged 10-17 years in good health.

The J gene is TRBJ2-2, the V gene TRBV12-3 or TRBV12-4; tentatively, D is TRBD1 or TRBD2 (5 bases each). The CDR3 consists of 22 residues. Trimming took 6 bases from V and 6 from J, leaving 38 bases between them. The CDR3 nucleotides read TGTGCCAGCAGACCGTTGAGGGGCCAAACGACCGTAGCGAGTTCTCAATCCGGGGAGCTGTTTTTT. This sequence encodes CASRPLRGQTTVASSQSGELFF.

This clonotype has only a few counts. The gene calls are TRBV24-1 and TRBJ2-5; D is ambiguous. The closer fit of TRBJ2-1 to the DNA end suggests the J call may be wrong. The CDR3 length is 11 residues. Looked up from germline, CDR1 is KGHDR and CDR2 is SFDVKD. This CDR3 is CATNLNNEQFF. The CDR3, as DNA: TGTGCCACCAATTTAAACAATGAGCAGTTCTTC.

The rearrangement uses TRBV28 and TRBJ1-1; D perhaps matches TRBD1 (5 bases). The length of the CDR3 is 14 residues. CDR1 and CDR2 from the germline V gene are MDHEN and SYDVKM. The germline V and J ends were trimmed by 4 bases and 0 bases, with 9 bases remaining between them. CDR3 DNA: TGTGCCAGCAGTTCCAGGGCTCTGAACACTGAAGCTTTCTTT. Translating it yields CASSSRALNTEAFF.

The chain couples TRBV7-2 to TRBJ2-3; D call uncertain. From germline, CDR1 is SGHTA and CDR2 FQGNSA. The germline V and J ends were trimmed by 0 bases and 3 bases, with 10 bases remaining between them. There are 15 residues in the CDR3. DNA of the CDR3: TGTGCCAGCAGCTTAGCGGTAGGCAATACAGATACGCAGTATTTT. Protein product: CASSLAVGNTDTQYF.

The chain employs TRBV5-1 and TRBJ2-5; D possibly corresponds to TRBD1 (6 bases). The germline V gene has CDR1 SGHRS and CDR2 YFSETQ. Trimming left V 8 bases short and J 7 bases short, with 9 bases between. The CDR3 loop spans 10 amino acids. CDR3: CARGTMTQYF. Here the CDR3 DNA reads TGCGCCAGGGGGACAATGACCCAGTACTTC.

Only a few counts were recorded for this clonotype. The chain joins TRBV18 to TRBJ2-5; no definite D call. Deletions cut 3 bases from V and 0 bases from J, with 5 bases between. Germline CDR1 KGHSH, CDR2 LQKENI. The CDR3 totals 13 residues. CDR3 nucleotides: TGTGCCAGCTCACCGAATAACCAAGAGACCCAGTACTTC. Translation gives CASSPNNQETQYF.

This clonotype was recorded a few times. The chain joins TRBV20-1 to TRBJ1-1; 9 nucleotides align to TRBD1. Germline trimming cut 5 bases from V and 5 bases from J; bases unmatched to any gene: 3. Germline values: CDR1 DFQATT, CDR2 SNEGSKA (reference sequence). The CDR3 is 12 residues long. The chain's CDR3 is CSAGTGWTEAFF. The CDR3 DNA reads TGCAGTGCTGGGACAGGGTGGACTGAAGCTTTCTTT.

This chain connects TRBV7-2 to TRBJ2-1, with a possible D match to TRBD2 (5 bases). In germline, CDR1 is SGHTA, CDR2 FQGNSA. This CDR3 region has 15 residues. The V and J ends lost 5 bases and 4 bases respectively, with 15 bases between them. The CDR3 spells CASSTRTPEYNEQFF. The CDR3 bases are TGTGCCAGCAGCACCCGGACTCCTGAGTACAATGAGCAGTTCTTC.

The rearrangement links TRBV4-1 to TRBJ2-1; TRBD2 aligns across 11 bases. CDR3 length equals 17 residues. V trimming: 1 base; J trimming: 0 bases; junction bases outside the gene matches: 2. The germline V gene encodes CDR1 MGHRA and CDR2 YSYEKL. The CDR3 DNA follows: TGCGCCAGCAGCCAAGCGCTAGCGGGGGGCTCCTACAATGAGCAGTTCTTC. Amino acids: CASSQALAGGSYNEQFF.

The J gene is TRBJ2-5, the V gene TRBV6-6, with 8 bases identical to TRBD2. Germline CDR1 is MNHNY and CDR2 is SVGAGI (reference sequence). This CDR3 spans 17 amino acids. V lost 2 bases to trimming and J lost 4 bases; unmatched junction nucleotides: 12. The CDR3 nucleotides are TGTGCCAGCAGTTACAGACCCCTGTCAGCGGGGGTAGAGACCCAGTACTTC. It translates to CASSYRPLSAGVETQYF.

The chain recombines TRBV7-8 with TRBJ2-1; the match to TRBD1 covers 8 bases. The V gene's germline CDR1 is SGHVS and CDR2 FQNEAQ. The CDR3 covers 17 residues. The V and J ends lost 3 bases and 8 bases, in that order; junction bases with no gene match: 15. In DNA form, the CDR3 reads TGTGCCAGCAGCTTTGATACAGGGGGTAAGATGTACGATGAGCAGTTCTTC. As protein: CASSFDTGGKMYDEQFF.

This clonotype was found a few times. The CDR3 loop reads CSATSGVSGNEQFF. DNA of the CDR3: TGCAGTGCGACGAGCGGGGTCTCGGGAAATGAGCAGTTCTTC. The chain is built from TRBV20-1 and TRBJ2-5, with TRBD2 matching 7 bases. The J call may not be correct, given that the DNA end is closer to TRBJ2-1. Germline V gene data show CDR1 as DFQATT and CDR2 as SNEGSKA (reference sequence). The length of the CDR3 is 14 residues.

The chain combines TRBV29-1 with TRBJ2-7; 8 bases line up with TRBD1. The CDR3 runs to 12 residues. V was pared by 4 bases and J by 5 bases, with 4 bases of the junction left unmatched. Germline V gene sequence: CDR1 SQVTM, CDR2 ANQGSEA. As DNA, the CDR3 is TGCAGCGTTGCACAGGGGGGCAACGAGCAGTACTTC. Amino acid sequence: CSVAQGGNEQYF.

This rearrangement joins TRBV5-1 to TRBJ2-5; TRBD2 matches 11 bases. From germline, CDR1 is SGHRS and CDR2 YFSETQ. Trimming at V came to 4 bases and at J to 7 bases, leaving 9 bases not matched to a gene. This CDR3 comprises 15 residues. This chain's CDR3 is CASSESSGGKWTQYF. The CDR3 nucleotides are TGCGCCAGCAGCGAGTCTAGCGGGGGGAAATGGACCCAGTACTTC.